The entry that follows covers one TCR beta chain sequence. Antigen: not known. The CDR3 is 18 residues long. The V gene's germline CDR1 is SGDLS and CDR2 YYNGEE. Trimming took 4 bases from V and 5 from J; bases not matched to a gene: 20. These data belong to a study of cytomegalovirus exposure and HLA in healthy donors. Researchers ran the PCR with 60 Vbeta and 13 Jbeta primers. TCRdb's table, derived via immunoSEQ multiplex PCR, lists solely in-frame clones and lacks some. Recorded for this sample: 96,000 or so clones. Whole-study findings and limits: It was reported in a later analysis that an Asian-associated ancestry cluster showed fewer N-insertions than the approximately 690-donor mean. Among CMV-associated TCR beta chains, most appeared HLA-restricted in a later analysis. Published work reported that the classifier diagnosed cytomegalovirus status with high specificity and sensitivity. One variant, a missense change in DCLRE1C, was linked in a later analysis to TCR beta V- and J-gene trimming.

The V gene is TRBV9, the J gene TRBJ1-2; 7 bases line up with TRBD1. Sequencing was performed on PBMCs. The TCR was taken from a girl aged 10-17 years in good health and CMV-seropositive. CDR3 amino acids: CASSSSTQGFEGFYGYTF. Here the CDR3 DNA reads TGTGCCAGCAGCTCTTCCACACAGGGGTTTGAGGGATTTTATGGCTACACCTTC.